The present TCR beta chain was sequenced within a study of cytomegalovirus exposure and HLA in healthy donors. Study as a whole: Most donors, 81% of 398 genotyped, fell in the Caucasian-associated ancestry cluster.

The PCR had 60 Vbeta and 13 Jbeta primers. Clones were sequenced by immunoSEQ multiplex PCR, and TCRdb holds only the in-frame ones, with some missing. The table records 150,000 to 250,000 clones, roughly 80% of them present only once. For this clone: What it binds is not known.

Trimming took 3 bases from V and 6 from J, leaving 5 bases between them. The germline V gene has CDR1 MDHEN and CDR2 SYDVKM. This CDR3 is built from 12 residues. Findings and limits, study-wide: A later analysis linked a missense variant in DCLRE1C to the trimming of TCR beta V and J genes. In a later analysis, across HLA loci, associated TCR counts were highest for DRB1, lowest for HLA-C. A later analysis, which compared TCR beta chains of equal frequency, found the HLA-associated ones more clonally expanded.

The material sequenced was PBMCs. This chain uses TRBV28 with TRBJ1-4, with unresolved D. The origin of this receptor is a woman between 50 and 59 years old in good health and CMV-seropositive. DNA of the CDR3: TGTGCCAGCAGTTTCTCGTATGAAAAACTGTTTTTT. Amino acids: CASSFSYEKLFF.